The next 3 T cell receptor beta chains were all read from a single sample in a study of blood T cell repertoires in COVID-19. TCRdb keeps only in-frame clones here, not all; method: immunoSEQ multiplex PCR. The sample shows approximately 90,000 clones, about 88% of them seen only once. The sequenced material came from peripheral blood. The receptors shown here come from an elderly woman with acute or convalescent COVID-19.

CDR3 amino acids: CASSELRGDTDTQYF. As DNA, the CDR3 is TGTGCCAGCAGTGAATTGCGGGGGGACACAGATACGCAGTATTTT. The V gene is TRBV2, the J gene TRBJ2-3, with TRBD2 matching 8 bases. Germline V gives CDR1 SNHLY, CDR2 FYNNEI. V lost 2 bases to trimming and J lost 2 bases; unmatched junction nucleotides: 3. This CDR3 contains 15 residues.

This clone was detected only once. This chain connects TRBV7-2 to TRBJ2-2, with a weak D call TRBD1 (6 bases). The V gene's germline CDR1 is SGHTA and CDR2 FQGNSA. V was trimmed by 5 bases and J by 3 bases, leaving 10 bases between them. The CDR3 has 14 residues. CDR3 residues: CASSPGQHTGELFF. CDR3 nucleotides: TGTGCCAGCAGCCCCGGACAGCACACCGGGGAGCTGTTTTTT.

This chain uses TRBV11-3 with TRBJ1-6; TRBD1 is a possible D gene (5 bases). CDR3 length: 14 residues. CDR1 is SGHNT and CDR2 is YENEEA in the germline V gene. V was cut by 1 base and J by 7 bases, with 8 bases left in between. The CDR3 here is CASSLVGVNSPLHF. The CDR3 DNA is TGTGCCAGCAGCTTAGTAGGGGTGAATTCACCCCTCCACTTT. The complete variable domain, with remaining parts taken from reference TRBV11-3 and TRBJ1-6, reads EAGVVQSPRYKIIEKKQPVAFWCNPISGHNTLYWYLQNLGQGPELLIRYENEEAVDDSQLPKDRFSAERLKGVDSTLKIQPAELGDSAVYLCASSLVGVNSPLHFGNGTRLTVT.